Following are 28 T cell receptor beta chains from one sample sequenced in a study of shared clonotypes between healthy human individuals (dated by TCRdb to the early 2020s). CD8 naive samples were obtained by positive selection for CCR7 among CD45RO-negative cells, yielding a CD45RA+CCR7+ population from which TemRA cells were excluded. Library preparation used the immunoSEQ multiplex PCR assay. The clones in this table, taken by TCRdb from immuneACCESS, are in-frame only. Not every clone is retained; where verified, under half of the shortfall comes from an unresolved V gene, and the cause of the rest is unknown. This sample gives 2 million to 2.5 million clones in total; 85% to 95% of them show up just once. The ten largest clones capture about 1.8% of the sample. Input material: naive CD8+ T cells from PBMCs. The cell subset or site label, as the study defines it: CD45RA+CCR7+. The receptors shown here come from a man aged 18 to 29 in good health. Some clones in this sample may be carry-over from other donors' samples.

The rearrangement links TRBV7-9 to TRBJ2-7, with 7 bases fitting TRBD1. The germline V gene encodes CDR1 SEHNR and CDR2 FQNEAQ (reference sequence). CDR3 length equals 16 residues. V lost 4 bases and J lost 0; bases outside the gene matches: 9. CDR3 nucleotides: TGTGCCAGCAGCTCAAAGGGGACAGCAGTCTCCTACGAGCAGTACTTC. Protein: CASSSKGTAVSYEQYF.

The rearrangement links TRBV4-1 to TRBJ1-4; 8 bases line up with TRBD1. Germline CDR1 reads MGHRA; CDR2 reads YSYEKL. The CDR3 extends over 15 amino acids. V was pared by 3 bases and J by 5 bases, with 5 bases of the junction left unmatched. DNA of the CDR3: TGCGCCAGCAGCCACCGACAGGGGCGCAATGAAAAACTGTTTTTT. Protein product: CASSHRQGRNEKLFF.

V is TRBV7-8 and J is TRBJ2-1; a weak D match, TRBD1 (6 bases). Germline V gene sequence: CDR1 SGHVS, CDR2 FQNEAQ. The V gene lost 2 bases and the J gene lost 5 bases, with 13 bases spanning the gap. CDR3 length: 15 residues. In DNA, the CDR3 is TGTGCCAGCAGCTTATTAGGCCCAGGGGACAATGAGCAGTTCTTC. It translates to CASSLLGPGDNEQFF. The whole variable domain, remainder taken from reference TRBV7-8 and TRBJ2-1, is GAGVSQSPRYKVAKRGQDVALRCDPISGHVSLFWYQQALGQGPEFLTYFQNEAQLDKSGLPSDRFFAERPEGSVSTLKIQRTQQEDSAVYLCASSLLGPGDNEQFFGPGTRLTVL.

The genes are TRBV10-3 and TRBJ1-4, with 12 nucleotides matching TRBD1. Germline CDR1 reads ENHRY; CDR2 reads SYGVKD. V was clipped by 4 bases and J by 2 bases; unmatched bases: 5. The CDR3 extends over 17 amino acids. CDR3 bases: TGTGCCATCAGTGGGGGGACAGGGGGCTCTACTAATGAAAAACTGTTTTTT. Amino acids: CAISGGTGGSTNEKLFF.

CDR3 loop: CASSPPPGLNDEQFF. CDR3 nucleotides: TGTGCCAGCTCACCACCGCCGGGACTAAACGATGAGCAGTTCTTC. The V call is TRBV18, the J call TRBJ2-1, with 7 bases fitting TRBD2. Germline CDR1 KGHSH, CDR2 LQKENI. Trimming at V came to 0 bases and at J to 8 bases, leaving 7 bases not matched to a gene. This CDR3 contains 15 residues.

This clone was recorded only once. The chain recombines TRBV7-9 with TRBJ1-2; possible D gene TRBD1, 5 bases. V lost 0 bases, J lost 2 bases, and 13 bases lay in between. This CDR3 comprises 16 residues. Germline V gene sequence: CDR1 SEHNR, CDR2 FQNEAQ (reference sequence). CDR3 sequence: CASSLAPWGLNYGYTF. Written as DNA, the CDR3 is TGTGCCAGCAGCTTAGCCCCGTGGGGGTTAAACTATGGCTACACCTTC.

The chain combines TRBV27 with TRBJ2-2; D tentatively reads TRBD1 or TRBD2 (5 bases each). The germline V gene has CDR1 MNHEY and CDR2 SMNVEV (reference sequence). CDR3 length equals 18 residues. Trimming pared 5 bases from V and 4 bases from J, leaving 23 bases between. The CDR3 reads CASSPRVSTRIVTGELFF. CDR3 coding DNA: TGTGCCAGCAGTCCCAGGGTTAGTACTAGAATCGTCACCGGGGAGCTGTTTTTT.

The chain has TRBV7-9 and TRBJ1-2; unclear D gene. Germline values: CDR1 SEHNR, CDR2 FQNEAQ (reference sequence). Trimming removed 1 base from V and 1 base from J, with 4 bases in between. The CDR3 has 13 amino acids. The CDR3 coding sequence is TGTGCCAGCAGCTTAGTTAGTAACTATGGCTACACCTTC. As protein: CASSLVSNYGYTF.

The table lists this clone with a count of one. The chain is built from TRBV4-3 and TRBJ2-1; D is unclear. This CDR3 spans 16 amino acids. Germline V gives CDR1 LGHNA, CDR2 YSLEER. V lost 0 bases and J lost 5, with 14 bases in between. CDR3 in amino acids: CASSQDSYGRNNEQFF. CDR3 in DNA: TGCGCCAGCAGCCAAGATTCGTATGGACGGAACAATGAGCAGTTCTTC.

The chain combines TRBV7-6 with TRBJ2-7; D remains unclear. Germline V lookup: CDR1 SGHVS, CDR2 FNYEAQ. V was pared by 5 bases and J by 6 bases, with 11 bases between. The CDR3 spans 12 residues. The CDR3 spells CASSPAGIEQYF. The CDR3 nucleotides read TGTGCCAGCAGCCCAGCTGGGATCGAGCAGTACTTC. Complete variable domain (other parts from reference TRBV7-6 and TRBJ2-7): GAGVSQSPRYKVTKRGQDVALRCDPISGHVSLYWYRQALGQGPEFLTYFNYEAQQDKSGLPNDRFSAERPEGSISTLTIQRTEQRDSAMYRCASSPAGIEQYFGPGTRLTVT.

This clone was recorded only once. The rearrangement joins TRBV28 to TRBJ2-7; the match to TRBD1 covers 7 bases. Germline V lookup: CDR1 MDHEN, CDR2 SYDVKM. After removal of 3 bases from V and 2 bases from J, the junction contained 13 bases not matched to a gene. The CDR3 has 17 amino acids. CDR3 sequence: CASSFNSFVDRTYEQYF. The CDR3 DNA reads as TGTGCCAGCAGTTTCAATTCTTTCGTGGACAGGACCTACGAGCAGTACTTC.

V gene TRBV23-1 combines with J gene TRBJ2-7; 9 nucleotides agree with TRBD2. TRBV23-1 is an open reading frame, and its role is uncertain. The CDR3 covers 17 residues. V dropped 4 bases and J dropped 7; count of bases not matched to a gene: 17. As DNA, the CDR3 is TGCGCCAGCAGTCCCCCTCCTCGGCTAGCGGGAAAAAGTGAGCAGTACTTC. It is translated as CASSPPPRLAGKSEQYF.

This CDR3 is CASSQFGYNEQFF. CDR3 coding DNA: TGTGCCAGCAGCCAGTTCGGGTACAATGAGCAGTTCTTC. This chain joins TRBV4-2 and TRBJ2-1; no reliable D call. In germline, CDR1 is LGHNA, CDR2 YNFKEQ. Trimming left V 3 bases short and J 4 bases short, with 7 bases between. The CDR3 is 13 residues long.

The gene calls are TRBV15 and TRBJ1-1; D is perhaps TRBD1 (5 bases). Germline CDR1 reads LNHNV; CDR2 reads YYDKDF (reference sequence). The CDR3 loop spans 14 amino acids. The ends were cut back, 4 bases at V and 10 bases at J, with 19 bases in the middle. For the CDR3, the DNA is TGTGCCACCAGCATATACCCCGAGGGGAAGGGAGCTTTCTTT. Protein sequence: CATSIYPEGKGAFF.

J is TRBJ2-1 and V is TRBV11-2; no firm D call. This CDR3 comprises 10 residues. Trimming took 3 bases from V and 9 from J, leaving 3 bases between them. Looked up from germline, CDR1 is SGHAT and CDR2 is FQNNGV. The CDR3 nucleotides are TGTGCCAGCAGCTTGACTGAGCAGTTCTTC. Translation: CASSLTEQFF. Using reference TRBV11-2 and TRBJ2-1 for the parts outside the CDR3, the full variable domain is EAGVAQSPRYKIIEKRQSVAFWCNPISGHATLYWYQQILGQGPKLLIQFQNNGVVDDSQLPKDRFSAERLKGVDSTLKIQPAKLEDSAVYLCASSLTEQFFGPGTRLTVL.

The chain carries TRBV27 and TRBJ2-1; TRBD1 matches at 10 bases. There are 14 residues in the CDR3. Germline CDR1 is MNHEY and CDR2 is SMNVEV (reference sequence). The V gene end was trimmed by 2 bases and the J gene end by 10 bases; junction bases not matched to a gene: 5. CDR3: CASSLGQGGGEQFF. The DNA of the CDR3 is TGTGCCAGCAGTTTAGGACAGGGGGGAGGGGAGCAGTTCTTC.

The chain employs TRBV9 and TRBJ1-5; D might be TRBD1 (6 bases). Per germline, CDR1 SGDLS and CDR2 YYNGEE. This CDR3 contains 18 residues. V dropped 0 bases and J dropped 0 bases, with 16 bases sitting between them. CDR3 nucleotides: TGTGCCAGCAGCGTAGCTACCCAGGGGAAATATAGCAATCAGCCCCAGCATTTT. Its translation: CASSVATQGKYSNQPQHF.

The chain joins TRBV7-2 to TRBJ2-5, with 11 bases lining up with TRBD2. Germline assignment: CDR1 SGHTA and CDR2 FQGNSA. The CDR3 is 17 amino acids. The trim removed 5 bases at V and 4 bases at J, leaving 12 bases unmatched. The CDR3 loop is CASSAGALAGGRETQYF. CDR3 DNA: TGTGCCAGCAGCGCAGGGGCCCTAGCGGGAGGACGAGAGACCCAGTACTTC.

The chain recombines TRBV6-5 with TRBJ1-2; D perhaps matches TRBD1 (6 bases). The germline V and J ends were trimmed by 5 bases and 4 bases, with 17 bases remaining between them. The germline gives CDR1 MNHEY, CDR2 SVGAGI. The CDR3 sequence is 15 residues long. DNA of the CDR3: TGTGCCAGCAGTCCCCGGACAGCCTTCATCTATGGCTACACCTTC. As protein: CASSPRTAFIYGYTF.

CDR3 in amino acids: CASSRRVGEGEQYF. The CDR3 DNA follows: TGTGCCAGCAGCCGTCGTGTAGGGGAAGGCGAGCAGTACTTC. This chain links TRBV7-9 with TRBJ2-7; TRBD1 is a possible D gene (5 bases). This CDR3 is 14 amino acids long. Germline CDR1 is SEHNR and CDR2 is FQNEAQ (reference sequence). V lost 5 bases to trimming and J lost 6 bases, with 17 bases between them.

This chain links TRBV7-3 with TRBJ2-5; no reliable D call. CDR3 length equals 13 residues. Deletions cut 5 bases from V and 2 bases from J, with 9 bases between. CDR1 and CDR2 (germline): SGHTA, FQGTGA. CDR3 nucleotide sequence: TGTGCCAGCAGCACCATGGAACAAGAGACCCAGTACTTC. Translation gives CASSTMEQETQYF.

The chain has TRBV27 and TRBJ2-3; TRBD2 aligns across 12 bases. The germline V gene encodes CDR1 MNHEY and CDR2 SMNVEV (reference sequence). V shed 5 bases and J 5 bases; nucleotides not matched to a gene: 8. This CDR3 spans 16 amino acids. CDR3 sequence (DNA): TGTGCCAGCAGTCTACGACTAGCGGGAGATGTAGATACGCAGTATTTT. It is translated as CASSLRLAGDVDTQYF.

The V and J genes are TRBV11-2 and TRBJ2-7; D might be TRBD2 (6 bases). CDR3 length equals 16 residues. In germline, CDR1 is SGHAT, CDR2 FQNNGV. Trimming removed 5 bases at V and 1 base at J, with 18 bases between. CDR3 residues: CASSAPAVAVSYEQYF. The DNA for the CDR3 is TGTGCCAGCAGCGCTCCGGCAGTAGCGGTATCCTACGAGCAGTACTTC.

This chain joins TRBV10-3 and TRBJ2-7; D gene uncertain. The CDR3 totals 14 residues. V was shortened by 5 bases and J by 4 bases, with 15 bases between the two germline ends. The V gene's germline CDR1 is ENHRY and CDR2 SYGVKD. The CDR3 is CAISHGPLSYEQYF. The CDR3 DNA is TGTGCCATCAGTCACGGACCTCTTTCTTACGAGCAGTACTTC.

The J gene is TRBJ2-3, the V gene TRBV27, with D possibly being TRBD1 (6 bases). V was cut by 4 bases and J by 2 bases, with 13 bases left in between. Looked up from germline, CDR1 is MNHEY and CDR2 is SMNVEV (reference sequence). The CDR3 loop spans 15 amino acids. The CDR3 is CASSSFPGVTDTQYF. CDR3 nucleotide sequence: TGTGCCAGCAGTTCATTCCCAGGGGTCACAGATACGCAGTATTTT.

V is TRBV10-3 and J is TRBJ1-2, with 9 positions matching TRBD1. The germline CDR1 and CDR2 sequences are ENHRY and SYGVKD. The V and J ends lost 2 bases and 4 bases, in that order; junction bases with no gene match: 5. The CDR3 spans 15 residues. The CDR3, as DNA: TGTGCCATCAGTGAGGCGGGACAGGGCAGCTATGGCTACACCTTC. Translating gives CAISEAGQGSYGYTF.

V and J are TRBV7-2 and TRBJ2-1; D is unresolved. Between the trimmed V and J ends, which lost 3 bases and 10 bases, there was a span of 13 bases. Germline assignment: CDR1 SGHTA and CDR2 FQGNSA. The CDR3 extends over 13 amino acids. CDR3 region: CASSLGLVGEQFF. CDR3 DNA sequence: TGTGCCAGCAGCTTGGGCCTAGTAGGGGAGCAGTTCTTC.

This clone was observed a few times. This chain joins TRBV6-1 and TRBJ1-2, with no clear D. V lost 1 base and J 6 bases, leaving 15 bases between the germline ends. The CDR3 loop spans 15 amino acids. Germline V CDR1 and CDR2: MNHNS, SASEGT. This chain's CDR3 is CASSEEAHPSDGYTF. For the CDR3, the DNA is TGTGCCAGCAGTGAAGAGGCCCATCCAAGCGATGGCTACACCTTC.